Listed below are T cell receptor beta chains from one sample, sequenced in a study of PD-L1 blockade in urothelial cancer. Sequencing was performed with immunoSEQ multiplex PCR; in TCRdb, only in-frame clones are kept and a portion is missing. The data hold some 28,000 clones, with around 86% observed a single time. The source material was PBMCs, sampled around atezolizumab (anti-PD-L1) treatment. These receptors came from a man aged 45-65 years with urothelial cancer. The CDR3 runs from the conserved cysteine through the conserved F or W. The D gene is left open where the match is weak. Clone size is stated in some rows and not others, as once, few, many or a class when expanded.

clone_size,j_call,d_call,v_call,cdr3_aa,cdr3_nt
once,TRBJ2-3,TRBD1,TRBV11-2,CASSWTGAPTDTQYF,TGTGCCAGCAGCTGGACAGGGGCCCCCACAGATACGCAGTATTTT
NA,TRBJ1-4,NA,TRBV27,CASRLQGTTNEKLFF,TGTGCCAGCAGATTACAGGGTACCACTAATGAAAAACTGTTTTTT
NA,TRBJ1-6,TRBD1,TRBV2,CASRIQGGSYNSPLHF,TGTGCCAGCAGGATACAGGGGGGCTCCTATAATTCACCCCTCCACTTT
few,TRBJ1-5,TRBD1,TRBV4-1,CASSQDGRGRNQPQHF,TGCGCCAGCAGCCAAGACGGCAGGGGGCGAAATCAGCCCCAGCATTTT
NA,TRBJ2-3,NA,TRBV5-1,CASSRTGGGSGTDTQYF,TGCGCCAGCAGCCGAACCGGCGGGGGCTCGGGCACAGATACGCAGTATTTT
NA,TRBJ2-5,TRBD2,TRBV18,CASSPLAGTSGVQETQYF,TGTGCCAGCTCACCACTCGCCGGGACTAGCGGGGTTCAAGAGACCCAGTACTTC
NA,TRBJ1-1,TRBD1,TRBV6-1,CASSGGQLNTEAFF,TGTGCCAGCAGTGGGGGACAGTTGAACACTGAAGCTTTCTTT
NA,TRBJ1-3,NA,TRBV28,CASTQGTRANTIYF,TGTGCCAGCACCCAGGGGACAAGGGCCAACACCATATATTTT
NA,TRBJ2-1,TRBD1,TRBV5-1,CASSPTTGVSNEQFF,TGCGCCAGCAGCCCCACGACAGGGGTAAGCAATGAGCAGTTCTTC
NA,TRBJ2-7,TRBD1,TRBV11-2,CASSGVGQGNIGQYF,TGTGCCAGCAGTGGAGTGGGACAGGGAAATATCGGGCAGTACTTC
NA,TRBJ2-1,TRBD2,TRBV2,CASSEASGHYNEQFF,TGTGCCAGCAGTGAGGCTAGCGGGCATTACAATGAGCAGTTCTTC
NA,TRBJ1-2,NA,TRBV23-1,CASILYMRNGYTF,TGCGCCAGCATTCTTTATATGAGGAATGGCTACACCTTC
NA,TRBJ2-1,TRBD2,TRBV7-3,CASSPRLAGAQEQFF,TGTGCCAGCAGCCCCCGGCTAGCGGGAGCTCAAGAGCAGTTCTTC
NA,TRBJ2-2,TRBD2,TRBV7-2,CASTPRAAGVGGELFF,TGTGCCAGCACCCCTAGGGCAGCGGGAGTGGGCGGGGAGCTGTTTTTT
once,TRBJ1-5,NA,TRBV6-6,CASSLQGSTQPQHF,TGTGCCAGCAGTCTACAGGGATCGACTCAGCCCCAGCATTTT
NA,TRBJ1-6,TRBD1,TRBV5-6,CASSYQGVPYNSPLHF,TGTGCCAGCAGTTATCAGGGGGTCCCCTATAATTCACCCCTCCACTTT
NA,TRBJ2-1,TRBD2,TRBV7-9,CASSFFAGVSYNEQFF,TGTGCCAGCAGCTTCTTCGCGGGAGTCTCCTACAATGAGCAGTTCTTC
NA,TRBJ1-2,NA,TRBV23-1,CASSQLLATGNYGYTF,TGCGCCAGCAGTCAATTACTGGCAACAGGAAACTATGGCTACACCTTC
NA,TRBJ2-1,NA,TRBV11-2,CASSLDPQRNEQFF,TGTGCCAGCAGCTTAGATCCCCAGCGGAATGAGCAGTTCTTC
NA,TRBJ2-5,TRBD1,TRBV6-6,CASSYSTGVREGQYF,TGTGCCAGCAGTTACTCTACAGGGGTACGAGAGGGCCAGTACTTC
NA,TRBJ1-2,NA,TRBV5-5,CASSSLGALRGYTF,TGTGCCAGCAGCTCCCTGGGGGCGCTTAGAGGCTACACCTTC
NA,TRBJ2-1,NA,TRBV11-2,CASSLVARMYNEQFF,TGTGCCAGCAGCTTAGTTGCCAGAATGTACAATGAGCAGTTCTTC
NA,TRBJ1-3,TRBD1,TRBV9,CASSPAGGSGNTIYF,TGTGCCAGCAGCCCAGCAGGGGGCTCTGGAAACACCATATATTTT
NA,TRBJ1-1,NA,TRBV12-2,CASRYRGTEAFF,TGTGCAAGTCGCTACAGGGGGACTGAAGCTTTCTTT
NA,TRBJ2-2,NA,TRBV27,CASSFTSANTGELFF,TGTGCCAGCAGTTTCACAAGCGCGAACACCGGGGAGCTGTTTTTT
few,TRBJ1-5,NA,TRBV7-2,CASSLGQINQPQHF,TGTGCCAGCAGCCTTGGACAGATCAATCAGCCCCAGCATTTT
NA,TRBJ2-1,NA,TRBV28,CASSLGGPSYNEQFF,TGTGCCAGCAGTTTAGGCGGGCCTTCCTACAATGAGCAGTTCTTC
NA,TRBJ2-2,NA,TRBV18,CASSRDQNAGELFF,TGTGCCAGCTCCCGGGATCAGAATGCCGGGGAGCTGTTTTTT
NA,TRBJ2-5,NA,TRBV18,CASSNGAQETQYF,TGTGCCAGCAGCAATGGGGCCCAAGAGACCCAGTACTTC
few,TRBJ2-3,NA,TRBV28,CASSLQSGTQYF,TGTGCCAGCAGTTTACAATCAGGGACGCAGTATTTT
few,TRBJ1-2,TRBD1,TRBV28,CASSLGQGITF,TGTGCCAGCAGTTTGGGACAGGGTATCACCTTC
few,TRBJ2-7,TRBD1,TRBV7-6,CASSLGSAGGYDEQYF,TGTGCCAGCAGCTTAGGGTCGGCAGGGGGCTACGACGAGCAGTACTTC
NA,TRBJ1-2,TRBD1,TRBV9,CASSSQTGIVNYGYTF,TGTGCCAGCAGCTCACAGACAGGGATCGTTAACTATGGCTACACCTTC
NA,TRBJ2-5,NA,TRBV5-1,CASSLVTGSQTQYF,TGCGCCAGCAGCTTGGTCACAGGGTCGCAGACCCAGTACTTC
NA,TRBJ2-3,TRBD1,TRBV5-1,CASSSGQGSMGTQYF,TGCGCCAGCAGCTCGGGACAGGGATCCATGGGTACGCAGTATTTT
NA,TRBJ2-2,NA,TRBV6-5,CASSYWGAGELFF,TGTGCCAGCAGTTACTGGGGGGCCGGGGAGCTGTTTTTT
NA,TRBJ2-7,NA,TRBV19,CASSIRSGLNYEQYF,TGTGCCAGTAGTATTAGGTCGGGACTGAACTACGAGCAGTACTTC
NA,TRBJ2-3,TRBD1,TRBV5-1,CASSPQGADRWYF,TGCGCCAGCAGCCCCCAGGGGGCGGACAGATGGTATTTT
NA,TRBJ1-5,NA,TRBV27,CASSLSAGSNQPQHF,TGTGCCAGCAGTTTATCGGCAGGAAGCAATCAGCCCCAGCATTTT
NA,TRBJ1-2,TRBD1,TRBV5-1,CASSLEGQGYGYTF,TGCGCCAGCAGCTTGGAGGGACAGGGTTATGGCTACACCTTC
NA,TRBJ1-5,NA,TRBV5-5,CASSWEGKSNQPQHF,TGTGCCAGCAGCTGGGAGGGGAAAAGCAATCAGCCCCAGCATTTT
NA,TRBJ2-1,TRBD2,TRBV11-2,CASRQGLAVSYNEQFF,TGTGCCAGCAGACAAGGACTAGCGGTGTCCTACAATGAGCAGTTCTTC
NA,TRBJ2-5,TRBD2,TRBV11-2,CASSSDSLAGGPQETQYF,TGTGCCAGCAGCTCCGACTCCTTAGCGGGAGGGCCCCAAGAGACCCAGTACTTC
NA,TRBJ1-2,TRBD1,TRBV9,CASNPGQGNYGYTF,TGTGCCAGCAACCCGGGACAGGGGAACTATGGCTACACCTTC
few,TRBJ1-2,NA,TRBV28,CASTLGVNYGYTF,TGTGCCAGCACCCTAGGGGTCAACTATGGCTACACCTTC
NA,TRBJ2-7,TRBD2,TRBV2,CASSEATGGTYEQYF,TGTGCCAGCAGTGAGGCAACGGGAGGGACCTACGAGCAGTACTTC
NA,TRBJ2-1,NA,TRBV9,CASSVAPRDNEQFF,TGTGCCAGCAGCGTAGCACCCCGGGACAATGAGCAGTTCTTC
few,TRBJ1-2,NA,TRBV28,CASSLGQNYGYTF,TGTGCCAGCAGTTTAGGACAGAACTATGGCTACACCTTC
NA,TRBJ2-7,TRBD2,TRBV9,CASSVGLAGNYEQYF,TGTGCCAGCAGCGTAGGCCTAGCGGGAAACTACGAGCAGTACTTC
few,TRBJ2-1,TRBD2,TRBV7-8,CASASGTSGNEQFF,TGTGCCAGCGCCTCCGGGACTAGCGGCAATGAGCAGTTCTTC
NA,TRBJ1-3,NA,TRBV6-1,CASSGQSSGNTIYF,TGTGCCAGCAGTGGACAGTCGTCTGGAAACACCATATATTTT
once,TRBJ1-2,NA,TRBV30,CAWSPNRGGLGYTF,TGTGCCTGGAGTCCAAACCGCGGGGGGCTTGGCTACACCTTC
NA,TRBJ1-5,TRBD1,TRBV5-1,CASSPGTGGFQPQHF,TGCGCCAGCAGCCCCGGGACAGGGGGATTCCAGCCCCAGCATTTT
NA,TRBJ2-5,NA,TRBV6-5,CASRPGYQETQYF,TGTGCCAGCAGACCAGGCTACCAAGAGACCCAGTACTTC
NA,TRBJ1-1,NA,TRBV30,CAWSDQENTEAFF,TGTGCCTGGAGTGACCAGGAGAACACTGAAGCTTTCTTT